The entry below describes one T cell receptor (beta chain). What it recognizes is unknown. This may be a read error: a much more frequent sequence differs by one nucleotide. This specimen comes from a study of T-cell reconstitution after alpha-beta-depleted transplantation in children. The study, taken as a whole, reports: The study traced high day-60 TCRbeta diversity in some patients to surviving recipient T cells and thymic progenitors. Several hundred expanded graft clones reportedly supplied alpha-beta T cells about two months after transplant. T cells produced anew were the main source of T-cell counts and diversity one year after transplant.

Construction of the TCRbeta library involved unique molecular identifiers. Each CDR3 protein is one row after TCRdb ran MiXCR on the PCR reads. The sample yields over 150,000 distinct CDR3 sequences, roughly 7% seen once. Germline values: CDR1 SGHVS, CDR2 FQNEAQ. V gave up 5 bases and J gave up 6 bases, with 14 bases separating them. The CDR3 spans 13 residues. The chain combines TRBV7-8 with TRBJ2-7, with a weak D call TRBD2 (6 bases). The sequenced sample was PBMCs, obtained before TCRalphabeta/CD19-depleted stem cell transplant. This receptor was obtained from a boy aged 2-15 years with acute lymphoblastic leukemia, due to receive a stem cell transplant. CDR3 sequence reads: CASSPWEEGEQYF. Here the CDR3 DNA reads TGTGCCAGCAGCCCCTGGGAGGAGGGCGAGCAGTACTTC.